Described below is a single T cell receptor (beta chain) sequence and its context. The data were obtained in a study of blood T cell repertoires in COVID-19. Study at large: There were acute and convalescent COVID-19 samples, and they came from the United States, Italy and Spain. The analysed material was cDNA or gDNA that came from T cells, B-cell-depleted T cells, or PBMCs.

Germline V gene lookup returns CDR1 SGHVS and CDR2 FQNEAQ. Trimming cost V 3 bases and J 5 bases; bases outside gene matches: 9. The CDR3 is 15 amino acids. The authors' processing: Nucleated cell counts were estimated from reference gene primer amplification. The method was immunoSEQ multiplex PCR; TCRdb's version includes in-frame clones alone and lacks a portion of them. V and J calls and clone size are copied from that table; D and trimming were computed from the DNA. This table holds about 180,000 clones, around 76% found once. The chain is built from TRBV7-8 and TRBJ2-7; 8 positions agree with TRBD2. The receptor comes from a woman in her 70s with acute or convalescent COVID-19. Sequencing was done on a sample of peripheral blood. CDR3 in amino acids: CASSFISGSGDEQYF. In DNA form, the CDR3 reads TGTGCCAGCAGCTTTATCAGCGGGAGTGGGGACGAGCAGTACTTC.